A selection of T cell receptor beta chains follows, all from one sample in a study of PD-1 blockade in classical Hodgkin lymphoma. Assay: immunoSEQ multiplex PCR; the TCRdb copy retains only in-frame clones and omits some. The repertoire holds about 26,000 clones, with 67% as singletons. The material sequenced was peripheral blood mononuclear cells (PBMCs), taken before the second cycle of nivolumab. The receptors derive from a human donor with classical Hodgkin lymphoma. The conserved cysteine and the conserved F or W are not part of the CDR3 here.

>TRBV9|TRBJ2-5
ASSSGMRGGQETQY
>TRBV7-6|TRBJ2-7
ASSPGPNYEQY
>TRBV27|TRBJ1-2
ASSLGSPPYGYT
>TRBV28|TRBJ2-7
ASSPRYEQY
>TRBV5-1|TRBJ2-1
ASSSVAALNNEQF
>TRBV15|TRBJ2-2
ATSRGRGLAGFGELF
>TRBV5-6|TRBJ1-2
ASSPSRAAGYT
>TRBV4-2|TRBJ2-6
ASSQDRDTSGANVLT
>TRBV7-2|TRBJ1-4
ASSSQGGNEKLF
>TRBV4-1|TRBJ2-7
ASSRIAGTASYEQY
>TRBV6-5|TRBJ2-5
ASSWPRAETQY